The 17 T cell receptor beta chains reported below all come from one sample, sequenced in a study of CD8 T cells in Susac syndrome. Random hexamers were used to reverse transcribe an amount of roughly 0.5 to 1 ug RNA. Each CDR3 protein gets one entry after TCRdb re-called the immunoSEQ multiplex PCR reads with MiXCR. The table includes 150,000 to 200,000 distinct CDR3 sequences, around 94% detected once. Material for sequencing was CD4+ T cells from PBMCs. These receptors were collected from a human donor in good health.

This clonotype was detected once. The V and J genes are TRBV30 and TRBJ2-7; the match to TRBD1 covers 7 bases. Germline-derived CDR1 and CDR2 are GTSNPN and SVGIG (reference sequence). The V gene end was trimmed by 6 bases and the J gene end by 0 bases; junction bases not matched to a gene: 5. This CDR3 has 13 amino acids. CDR3 nucleotide sequence: TGTGCCTGTCAAAGGGACAGCTCCTACGAGCAGTACTTC. Its translation is CACQRDSSYEQYF.

V gene TRBV5-1 combines with J gene TRBJ2-5; TRBD2 might be the D (5 bases). Trimming left V 3 bases short and J 6 bases short, with 12 bases between. CDR1 is SGHRS, CDR2 YFSETQ, per germline. The CDR3 has 13 amino acids. CDR3 in DNA: TGCGCCAGCAGCTCGGACTCCAAGCAGACCCAGTACTTC. Residues: CASSSDSKQTQYF.

The rearrangement links TRBV21-1 to TRBJ1-2. TRBV21-1 is recorded as a pseudogene. This CDR3 has 14 amino acids. The CDR3 sequence: CASSKEVRNYGYTF. CDR3 DNA sequence: TGTGCCAGCAGCAAAGAAGTCAGGAACTATGGCTACACCTTC.

This chain joins TRBV4-3 and TRBJ2-5; TRBD1 matches at 7 bases. V lost 4 bases and J lost 4; bases outside the gene matches: 9. This CDR3 spans 15 amino acids. Germline CDR1 reads LGHNA; CDR2 reads YSLEER. The CDR3 here is CASSPYDRVGETQYF. The DNA for the CDR3 is TGCGCCAGCAGCCCCTACGACAGGGTGGGAGAGACCCAGTACTTC.

The chain carries TRBV5-4 and TRBJ1-6; D may be TRBD1 (5 bases). In germline, CDR1 is SGHNT, CDR2 YYREEE (reference sequence). Trimming pared 5 bases from V and 7 bases from J, leaving 13 bases between. There are 14 residues in the CDR3. Here the CDR3 DNA reads TGTGCCAGCAGGGAGGGGTTCGTAAATTCACCCCTCCACTTT. This codes for CASREGFVNSPLHF.

The chain carries TRBV3-1 and TRBJ2-1; 8 positions match TRBD2. Germline CDR1 reads LGHDT; CDR2 reads YNNKEL (reference sequence). CDR3 length: 16 residues. The trim removed 1 base at V and 10 bases at J, leaving 12 bases unmatched. CDR3 residues: CASSQAGRRGGREQFF. The CDR3 nucleotides are TGTGCCAGCAGCCAAGCAGGCCGACGGGGGGGCCGAGAGCAGTTCTTC.

The rearrangement links TRBV20-1 to TRBJ2-7; D unresolved. The germline V and J ends were trimmed by 6 bases and 3 bases, with 15 bases remaining between them. The CDR3 runs 13 residues. The germline gives CDR1 DFQATT, CDR2 SNEGSKA (reference sequence). Here the CDR3 DNA reads TGCAGTGCGGAGAGCGACTTAAACTACGAGCAGTACTTC. Translated, it gives CSAESDLNYEQYF.

J is TRBJ2-7 and V is TRBV6-7, with TRBD2 matching over 9 bases. TRBV6-7 is recorded as an ORF, its role being uncertain. The CDR3 runs 15 residues. V gave up 8 bases and J gave up 2 bases; unmatched junction bases: 10. The CDR3 DNA is TGTGCCAGCCCCCGCGGGGGGGCCTACCCCTACGAGCAGTACTTC. This gives the protein CASPRGGAYPYEQYF.

The CDR3 loop reads CSATGQATYNEQFF. The CDR3, as DNA: TGCAGTGCTACGGGACAGGCTACCTACAATGAGCAGTTCTTC. The chain combines TRBV20-1 with TRBJ2-1, with 8 nucleotides matching TRBD1. The CDR3 has 14 residues. With 4 bases clipped from V and 2 bases from J, the junction kept 4 bases outside the gene matches. Germline V gives CDR1 DFQATT, CDR2 SNEGSKA (reference sequence).

The sample holds one count of this clonotype. The rearrangement links TRBV2 to TRBJ2-7; D is unclear. The V end was cut by 7 bases, the J end by 3 bases, with 10 bases between. The CDR3 spans 12 residues. Germline V CDR1 and CDR2: SNHLY, FYNNEI. The CDR3 reads CASTRQYYEQYF. The CDR3 DNA reads TGTGCCAGCACTCGACAATACTACGAGCAGTACTTC.

This chain links TRBV18 with TRBJ1-1; unclear D gene. Germline-derived CDR1 and CDR2 are KGHSH and LQKENI. V was clipped by 3 bases and J by 6 bases, with 11 bases between them. The CDR3 has 13 amino acids. CDR3 protein: CASSPSRSAEAFF. In DNA form, the CDR3 reads TGTGCCAGCTCACCCTCCAGGTCGGCTGAAGCTTTCTTT.

The chain recombines TRBV21-1 with TRBJ2-4. TRBV21-1 is described as a pseudogene. The CDR3 has 12 residues. CDR3 sequence (DNA): TGTGCCAGCAGCACCCGCAAAAACATTCAGTACTTC. Protein product: CASSTRKNIQYF.

V usage is TRBV7-9 and J usage is TRBJ1-4, with a weak D call TRBD1 (5 bases). Trimming stripped 5 bases from V and 6 bases from J, with 16 bases between. The CDR3 is 15 amino acids. The germline CDR1 and CDR2 sequences are SEHNR and FQNEAQ (reference sequence). CDR3 sequence reads: CASSAGDVSYEKLFF. The CDR3 DNA reads TGTGCCAGCAGCGCCGGGGACGTCAGTTATGAAAAACTGTTTTTT.

The chain combines TRBV20-1 with TRBJ1-1; 8 bases map to TRBD1. Looked up from germline, CDR1 is DFQATT and CDR2 is SNEGSKA (reference sequence). The V and J ends lost 0 bases and 5 bases, in that order; junction bases with no gene match: 5. The CDR3 extends over 14 amino acids. CDR3 bases: TGCAGTGCTAGAGATTCCAGGGGGCGGACTGAAGCTTTCTTT. Protein product: CSARDSRGRTEAFF.

This clonotype was recorded once. The CDR3 nucleotides are TGCGCCAGCAGCCTTAGCGGGGACAATGAGCAGTTCTTC. This gives the protein CASSLSGDNEQFF. This sequence joins TRBV4-3 and TRBJ2-1; 8 bases map to TRBD2. The CDR3 has 13 residues. V dropped 4 bases and J dropped 5; count of bases not matched to a gene: 1. From germline, CDR1 is LGHNA and CDR2 YSLEER.

CDR3 in amino acids: CASSQPGAYTEAFF. As DNA, the CDR3 is TGTGCCAGCAGCCAGCCGGGAGCTTACACTGAAGCTTTCTTT. The chain combines TRBV3-1 with TRBJ1-1; no firm D call. Trimming stripped 3 bases from V and 3 bases from J, with 11 bases between. CDR1 and CDR2 from the germline V gene are LGHDT and YNNKEL (reference sequence). This CDR3 region has 14 residues.

The genes are TRBV20-1 and TRBJ2-5; D may be TRBD1 (6 bases). The germline CDR1 and CDR2 sequences are DFQATT and SNEGSKA (reference sequence). V lost 0 bases, J lost 2 bases, and 13 bases lay in between. The length of the CDR3 is 15 residues. In DNA, the CDR3 is TGCAGTGCTAGAGATTTCAGGGGACCGCAAGAGACCCAGTACTTC. This codes for CSARDFRGPQETQYF.